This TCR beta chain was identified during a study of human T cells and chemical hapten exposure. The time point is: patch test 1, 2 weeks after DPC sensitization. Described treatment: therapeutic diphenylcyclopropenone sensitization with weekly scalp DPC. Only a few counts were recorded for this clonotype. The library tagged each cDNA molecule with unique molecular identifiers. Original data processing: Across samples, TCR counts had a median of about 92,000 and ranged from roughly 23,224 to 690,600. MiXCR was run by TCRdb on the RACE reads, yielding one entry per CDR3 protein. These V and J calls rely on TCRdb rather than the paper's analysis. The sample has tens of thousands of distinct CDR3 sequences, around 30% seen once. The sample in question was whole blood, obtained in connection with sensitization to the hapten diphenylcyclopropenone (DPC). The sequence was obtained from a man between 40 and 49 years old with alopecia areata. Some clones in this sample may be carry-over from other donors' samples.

In DNA form, the CDR3 reads TGCGCCAGCAGCCAAGAGAGGCTGAGAGGGTGGAACACCGGGGAGCTGTTTTTT. This encodes CASSQERLRGWNTGELFF. This chain uses TRBV4-3 with TRBJ2-2, with D tentatively TRBD2 (5 bases). This CDR3 has 18 residues. Germline CDR1 and CDR2: LGHNA and YSLEER. V was trimmed by 0 bases and J by 1 base, leaving 15 bases between them.